These T cell receptor beta chains were read from a single sample in a study of T cells in Graves' hyperthyroidism and ophthalmopathy. TCRdb independently ran MiXCR on the multiplex PCR reads; one entry per CDR3 protein. The data hold around 370,000 distinct CDR3 sequences, with 15% to 20% observed a single time. The sample consisted of blood. These receptors all come from a man between 18 and 35 years old with Graves' ophthalmopathy. CDR3s include the opening cysteine and the closing phenylalanine or tryptophan. A D gene is named only where the DNA matches it firmly. Size tells how often a clone was seen (once, few, many) or the class of an expanded clone, and some rows leave it out.

D gene,CDR3 length,V gene,J gene,clone size,CDR3 protein,CDR3 DNA
NA,14,TRBV3-1,TRBJ1-3,many,CASSQRSGGNTIYF,TGTGCCAGCAGCCAGAGATCAGGGGGAAACACCATATATTTT
NA,17,TRBV13,TRBJ1-1,NA,CASSPVPGASLNTEAFF,TGTGCCAGCAGCCCCGTTCCCGGCGCCTCACTGAACACTGAAGCTTTCTTT
TRBD2,16,TRBV11-2,TRBJ2-3,NA,CASSFSGGGSTDTQYF,TGTGCCAGCAGCTTTAGCGGGGGGGGAAGCACAGATACGCAGTATTTT
NA,14,TRBV19,TRBJ2-1,NA,CASKGGSSYNEQFF,TGTGCCAGTAAAGGTGGGAGCTCCTACAATGAGCAGTTCTTC
NA,16,TRBV3-1,TRBJ1-2,many,CASSQDRTRANYGYTF,TGTGCCAGCAGCCAAGATCGTACGAGAGCTAACTATGGCTACACCTTC
NA,16,TRBV27,TRBJ1-4,NA,CASGASPVAVDEKLFF,TGTGCCAGCGGGGCCTCCCCGGTGGCAGTAGATGAAAAACTGTTTTTT
TRBD1,13,TRBV2,TRBJ1-5,many,CASGAGGGQPQHF,TGTGCCAGCGGAGCAGGGGGCGGCCAGCCCCAGCATTTT
NA,13,TRBV18,TRBJ1-6,many,CASSPDTIAPLHF,TGTGCCAGCTCACCAGACACCATCGCACCCCTCCACTTT
NA,13,TRBV20-1,TRBJ1-4,many,CSAIDGGNEKLFF,TGCAGTGCCATAGACGGGGGAAATGAAAAACTGTTTTTT
NA,13,TRBV7-9,TRBJ1-2,NA,CASSPWENYGYTF,TGTGCCAGCAGCCCCTGGGAAAATTATGGCTACACCTTC
TRBD1,14,TRBV7-2,TRBJ2-7,few,CASSRDRGYYEQYF,TGTGCCAGCAGCCGAGACAGGGGATATTACGAGCAGTACTTC
TRBD1,17,TRBV10-3,TRBJ1-2,few,CAISERGEGQGIGGYTF,TGTGCCATCAGTGAGAGGGGCGAGGGACAGGGGATCGGAGGCTACACCTTC
TRBD1,15,TRBV28,TRBJ1-5,once,CASSTGQGTNQPQHF,TGTGCCAGCAGTACCGGACAGGGAACCAATCAGCCCCAGCATTTT
NA,14,TRBV14,TRBJ1-2,NA,CASSFQDGGYGYTF,TGTGCCAGCAGCTTTCAGGACGGGGGCTATGGCTACACCTTC
NA,14,TRBV3-1,TRBJ2-5,many,CASSPDGRSQTQYF,TGTGCCAGCAGCCCGGACGGGCGAAGCCAGACCCAGTACTTC
TRBD1,15,TRBV11-2,TRBJ1-1,many,CASSLRGPTNTEAFF,TGTGCCAGCAGCTTGAGGGGGCCCACGAACACTGAAGCTTTCTTT
TRBD1,15,TRBV5-1,TRBJ2-1,many,CASSLGDRVYNEQFF,TGCGCCAGCAGCTTGGGGGACAGAGTATACAATGAGCAGTTCTTC
NA,12,TRBV2,TRBJ2-7,NA,CASKDPGSEQYF,TGTGCCAGCAAAGACCCGGGGAGCGAGCAGTACTTC
NA,11,TRBV2,TRBJ1-2,many,CASIDSYGYTF,TGTGCCAGCATAGACAGCTATGGCTACACCTTC
TRBD1,15,TRBV7-8,TRBJ2-7,many,CASSPRTGSEGEQYF,TGTGCCAGCAGCCCGAGGACAGGTAGTGAAGGGGAGCAGTACTTC
NA,14,TRBV6-1,TRBJ1-1,many,CASREGGPITEAFF,TGTGCCAGCAGGGAGGGGGGCCCGATTACTGAAGCTTTCTTT
TRBD1,16,TRBV2,TRBJ1-2,NA,CASSFGPGTGGYGYTF,TGTGCCAGCAGTTTTGGTCCGGGGACAGGGGGCTATGGCTACACCTTC
TRBD1,16,TRBV7-8,TRBJ2-2,few,CASSLNTGGRVGELFF,TGTGCCAGCAGCTTAAACACAGGGGGGCGAGTCGGGGAGCTGTTTTTT
NA,13,TRBV12-3/TRBV12-4,TRBJ1-2,many,CASSPQGLYGYTF,TGTGCCAGCAGCCCACAGGGCCTCTATGGCTACACCTTC
NA,15,TRBV15,TRBJ1-5,few,CATSRRTDSNQPQHF,TGTGCCACCAGCAGAAGGACAGATAGCAATCAGCCCCAGCATTTT
NA,15,TRBV7-8,TRBJ2-3,many,CASSSGGRGTDTQYF,TGTGCCAGCAGCTCAGGGGGGCGGGGCACAGATACGCAGTATTTT
NA,16,TRBV7-6,TRBJ2-2,few,CASSLPLEARTGELFF,TGTGCCAGCAGCTTACCGCTGGAAGCGCGCACCGGGGAGCTGTTTTTT
NA,17,TRBV3-1,TRBJ1-2,NA,CASSPLANRQATYGYTF,TGTGCCAGCTCACCGCTAGCCAATCGACAGGCTACCTATGGCTACACCTTC
NA,12,TRBV28,TRBJ1-2,many,CASSAMGLGYTF,TGTGCCAGCAGTGCCATGGGATTAGGTTACACCTTC
NA,12,TRBV12-3/TRBV12-4,TRBJ2-3,NA,CASSPSSDTQYF,TGTGCCAGCAGTCCATCTTCAGATACGCAGTATTTT
NA,13,TRBV7-9,TRBJ1-1,many,CASSTDGNTEAFF,TGTGCCAGCAGCACCGACGGAAACACTGAAGCTTTCTTT
TRBD1,15,TRBV20-1,TRBJ1-6,NA,CSARGGQGRNSPLHF,TGCAGTGCTAGAGGGGGACAGGGTCGAAATTCACCCCTCCACTTT
NA,16,TRBV6-1,TRBJ2-3,NA,CASSEAGGGFTDTQYF,TGTGCCAGCAGTGAAGCGGGGGGGGGCTTTACAGATACGCAGTATTTT
TRBD2,17,TRBV28,TRBJ2-7,few,CASSLMGGAGRSYEQYF,TGTGCCAGCAGTTTAATGGGCGGAGCGGGGCGCTCCTACGAGCAGTACTTC
NA,15,TRBV6-2/TRBV6-3,TRBJ1-5,many,CASSYSTGINQPQHF,TGTGCCAGCAGTTACTCGACAGGAATCAATCAGCCCCAGCATTTT
NA,13,TRBV28,TRBJ1-1,few,CASRRGGADEAFF,TGTGCCAGCAGACGGGGGGGGGCGGATGAAGCTTTCTTT
NA,15,TRBV4-1,TRBJ1-1,NA,CASSQQGGMNTEAFF,TGCGCCAGCAGCCAGCAGGGTGGGATGAACACTGAAGCTTTCTTT
TRBD1,16,TRBV24-1,TRBJ2-1,few,CATSDPGQGELNEQFF,TGTGCCACCAGTGACCCAGGACAGGGGGAACTCAATGAGCAGTTCTTC
NA,11,TRBV28,TRBJ1-5,NA,CASSFGGAQHF,TGTGCCAGCAGTTTCGGGGGAGCCCAGCATTTT
NA,14,TRBV7-2,TRBJ2-3,NA,CASSFSYSTDTQYF,TGTGCCAGCAGCTTCTCTTACAGCACAGATACGCAGTATTTT
TRBD2,15,TRBV19,TRBJ2-7,few,CASSTDSSGYYEQYF,TGTGCCAGTAGTACAGACTCTAGCGGTTACTACGAGCAGTACTTC
NA,14,TRBV14,TRBJ1-1,many,CASSLEVGPSEAFF,TGTGCCAGCAGCCTCGAAGTAGGGCCCAGTGAAGCTTTCTTT